These 9 T cell receptor beta chains were sequenced from one sample in a study of response to subunit inactivated influenza vaccine. From the RT-PCR reads, TCRdb called clonotypes with MiXCR, one entry per CDR3 protein. Of more than 550,000 distinct CDR3 sequences listed, around 10% were seen once; the top ten hold 9.5% to 11%. In addition, the sample was reused for a study of T cells expressing NK-cell markers. That source reports: Libraries used 5'RACE template switching adding universal primer site and UMIs.

The sequencing here drew on PBMCs from blood, taken on the day of vaccination. These receptors originate from a man aged 45 to 65 who received an inactivated influenza vaccine.

The J gene is TRBJ2-1, the V gene TRBV6-5, with a possible D match to TRBD1 (6 bases). The germline V gene has CDR1 MNHEY and CDR2 SVGAGI. The CDR3 totals 15 residues. V was pared by 0 bases and J by 7 bases, with 13 bases between. Here the CDR3 reads CASSYSFRGQNEQFF. The DNA for the CDR3 is TGTGCCAGCAGTTACTCTTTTCGGGGACAAAATGAGCAGTTCTTC.

The CDR3 DNA follows: TGCAGTGCCGTAGCGGGTTCCTACGAGCAGTACTTC. As protein: CSAVAGSYEQYF. The V and J genes are TRBV20-1 and TRBJ2-7, with TRBD2 matching 7 bases. The V and J ends lost 6 bases and 1 base, in that order; junction bases with no gene match: 3. The germline CDR1 and CDR2 sequences are DFQATT and SNEGSKA (reference sequence). The length of the CDR3 is 12 residues.

This clonotype was observed many times. The V gene is TRBV9, the J gene TRBJ2-2, with D possibly matching TRBD2 (6 bases). CDR3 length: 16 amino acids. Trimming pared 0 bases from V and 6 bases from J, leaving 15 bases between. CDR1 and CDR2 from the germline V gene are SGDLS and YYNGEE. The CDR3 nucleotides are TGTGCCAGCAGCGTAGGAGGCGGGAATTATCCCGGGGAGCTGTTTTTT. Encoded protein: CASSVGGGNYPGELFF.

The rearrangement links TRBV18 to TRBJ2-1; D gene uncertain. The CDR3 extends over 13 amino acids. Germline assignment: CDR1 KGHSH and CDR2 LQKENI. V was clipped by 0 bases and J by 9 bases, with 9 bases between them. CDR3 in DNA: TGTGCCAGCTCACCACCCCCAGCTACTGAGCAGTTCTTC. It specifies CASSPPPATEQFF. The full variable domain, in which reference TRBV18 and TRBJ2-1 provide the parts outside the CDR3, is NAGVMQNPRHLVRRRGQEARLRCSPMKGHSHVYWYRQLPEEGLKFMVYLQKENIIDESGMPKERFSAEFPKEGPSILRIQQVVRGDSAAYFCASSPPPATEQFFGPGTRLTVL.

This clonotype was observed a handful of times. The genes are TRBV28 and TRBJ2-3; D not certain. Germline loops: CDR1 MDHEN, CDR2 SYDVKM. Deletions cut 2 bases from V and 0 bases from J, with 18 bases between. The length of the CDR3 is 18 residues. CDR3 bases: TGTGCCAGCAGTTTAATTTTTTGGTCTAGTACTAGCACAGATACGCAGTATTTT. It codes for CASSLIFWSSTSTDTQYF.

The chain joins TRBV12-3 or TRBV12-4 to TRBJ2-2; 7 bases are a match to TRBD1. The CDR3 covers 16 residues. Trimming removed 6 bases from V and 1 base from J; junction bases left unmatched: 8. Written as DNA, the CDR3 is TGTGCCAGCAGCCTACAGACAGGGCGGAACACCGGGGAGCTGTTTTTT. Protein sequence: CASSLQTGRNTGELFF.

V gene TRBV10-3 combines with J gene TRBJ2-7; the match to TRBD2 covers 11 bases. The CDR3 covers 13 residues. The ends lost 2 bases at V and 7 bases at J; junction bases unmatched: 1. Germline CDR1 reads ENHRY; CDR2 reads SYGVKD. CDR3 nucleotides: TGTGCCATCAGTGAGGCTAGCGGGGGGGAGCAGTACTTC. The encoded protein is CAISEASGGEQYF.

This clonotype was observed a handful of times. The gene calls are TRBV12-3 or TRBV12-4 and TRBJ2-3; 10 positions agree with TRBD2. This CDR3 comprises 17 residues. V shed 6 bases and J 0 bases; nucleotides not matched to a gene: 9. CDR3 nucleotide sequence: TGTGCCAGCAGGGCAGCTAGCGGGGGAAAAAGCACAGATACGCAGTATTTT. This translates into CASRAASGGKSTDTQYF.

This clonotype has just a few counts. The V gene is TRBV12-3 or TRBV12-4, the J gene TRBJ2-1; the match to TRBD1 covers 10 bases. The CDR3 spans 15 residues. The J segment lost 4 bases and the V segment lost 6 bases, leaving 6 bases of the junction unmatched. In nucleotides, the CDR3 is TGTGCCAGCAGGCCCGGGACAGGGGAGTACAATGAGCAGTTCTTC. Residues: CASRPGTGEYNEQFF.